Included here is one T cell receptor beta chain sequence, with context. The antigen is unknown. The sample originates from a study of early T cells in non-severe SARS-CoV-2 infection. Study-wide context: Unsorted whole-blood RNA was sequenced in bulk, leaving chains unpaired. Regarding the study as a whole: Anti-spike CD8 specificities were favored by VDJdb matching, whose results missed private and CD4 specificities.

The CDR3 covers 18 residues. With 0 bases clipped from V and 2 bases from J, the junction kept 12 bases outside the gene matches. The germline V gene encodes CDR1 SGHKS and CDR2 YYEKEE (reference sequence). Separate cDNA molecules each had unique molecular identifiers attached to them. TCRdb itself ran the 5' RACE reads through MiXCR, one entry per CDR3 protein. The sample has approximately 85,000 distinct CDR3 sequences, roughly an eighth seen once; the top ten hold approximately 7%. What was sequenced was whole blood. V is TRBV5-5 and J is TRBJ2-7; 9 positions match TRBD2. This clonotype was sampled from an adult who was a healthcare worker with PCR-confirmed SARS-CoV-2 infection or an uninfected control (not recorded which). CDR3 nucleotides: TGTGCCAGCAGCTTGGCCCACTCCACTAGCGGGCGGACCTACGAGCAGTACTTC. The encoded protein is CASSLAHSTSGRTYEQYF. Full variable domain (remainder filled in from reference TRBV5-5 and TRBJ2-7): DAGVTQSPTHLIKTRGQQVTLRCSPISGHKSVSWYQQVLGQGPQFIFQYYEKEERGRGNFPDRFSARQFPNYSSELNVNALLLGDSALYLCASSLAHSTSGRTYEQYFGPGTRLTVT.